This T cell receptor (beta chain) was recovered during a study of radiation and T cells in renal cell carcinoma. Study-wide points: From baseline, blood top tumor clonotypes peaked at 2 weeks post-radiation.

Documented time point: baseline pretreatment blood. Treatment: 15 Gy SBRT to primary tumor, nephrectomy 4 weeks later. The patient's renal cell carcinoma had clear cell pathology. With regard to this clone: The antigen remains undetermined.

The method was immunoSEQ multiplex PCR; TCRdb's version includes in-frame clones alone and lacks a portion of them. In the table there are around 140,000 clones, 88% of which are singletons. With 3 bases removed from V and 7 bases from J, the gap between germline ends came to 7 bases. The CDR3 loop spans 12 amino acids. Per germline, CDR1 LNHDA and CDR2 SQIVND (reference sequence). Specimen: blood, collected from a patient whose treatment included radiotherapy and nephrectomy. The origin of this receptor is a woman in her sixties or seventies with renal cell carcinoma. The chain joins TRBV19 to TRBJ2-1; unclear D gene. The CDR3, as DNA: TGTGCCAGTAGTATTATTAAAAATGAGCAGTTCTTC. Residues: CASSIIKNEQFF. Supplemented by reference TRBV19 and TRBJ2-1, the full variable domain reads DGGITQSPKYLFRKEGQNVTLSCEQNLNHDAMYWYRQDPGQGLRLIYYSQIVNDFQKGDIAEGYSVSREKKESFPLTVTSAQKNPTAFYLCASSIIKNEQFFGPGTRLTVL.